This T cell receptor beta chain stems from a study of T-cell reconstitution after alpha-beta-depleted transplantation in children. This clonotype came up many times. This CDR3 comprises 16 residues. Germline V CDR1 and CDR2: SGHRS, YFSETQ. V lost 5 bases to trimming and J lost 5 bases; unmatched junction nucleotides: 12. Unique molecular identifiers were incorporated into the prepared TCRbeta library. TCRdb fed the PCR reads into MiXCR, producing one record per CDR3 protein. This sample has 610,000 or so distinct CDR3 sequences, with 27% found just once. The chain employs TRBV5-1 and TRBJ2-2; 7 bases fit TRBD1. The material was PBMCs, obtained before TCRalphabeta/CD19-depleted stem cell transplant. The origin of this receptor is a boy under two years old with Wiskott-Aldrich syndrome, due to receive a stem cell transplant. As DNA, the CDR3 is TGCGCCAGCAGATCTACGACAGGGCGGGTAACCGGGGAGCTGTTTTTT. Amino acids: CASRSTTGRVTGELFF.